This T cell receptor beta chain was identified during a study of blood T cells in healthy people across ages. Study-level background: Capturing about one barcoded beta molecule per two T cells was achieved by template switching.

This clonotype was found a few times. Between the trimmed V and J ends, which lost 6 bases and 0 bases, there was a span of 14 bases. The CDR3 runs 15 residues. CDR1 and CDR2 (germline): MNHNY, SVGAGI (reference sequence). Next came a second PCR, run for roughly 7 to 12 cycles, which used a sample-barcoded 5' primer along with a J-beta primer mix. Using its own MiXCR run on the 5' RACE reads, TCRdb lists one record per CDR3 protein. The sample has about 1 million distinct CDR3 sequences; around 25% are singletons. A further study also used this sample, focusing on T cells of mothers and their children. From that paper: Maternal samples each gave over 9.5 million TCR beta CDR3 reads, and child samples 2.5 million to 3.5 million each.

The material sequenced was blood. The chain uses TRBV6-6 and TRBJ1-1; no clear D gene. This clonotype was obtained from a girl aged 2 to 10 in good health. The CDR3 spells CASSPGLTMNTEAFF. The CDR3, as DNA: TGTGCCAGCAGCCCGGGGTTAACCATGAACACTGAAGCTTTCTTT.